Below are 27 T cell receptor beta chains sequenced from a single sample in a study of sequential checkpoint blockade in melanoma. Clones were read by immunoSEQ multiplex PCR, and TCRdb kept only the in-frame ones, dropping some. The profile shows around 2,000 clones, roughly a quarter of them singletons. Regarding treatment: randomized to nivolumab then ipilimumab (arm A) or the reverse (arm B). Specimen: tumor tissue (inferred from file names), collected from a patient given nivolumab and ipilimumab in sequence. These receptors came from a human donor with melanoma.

CDR3 sequence reads: CASSARGSQETQYF. CDR3 bases: TGCGCCAGCAGCGCAAGGGGGTCCCAAGAGACCCAGTACTTC. The V call is TRBV5-1, the J call TRBJ2-5; possibly TRBD1 for D (6 bases). Germline V CDR1 and CDR2: SGHRS, YFSETQ. The CDR3 has 14 amino acids. The germline V and J ends were trimmed by 4 bases and 1 base, with 11 bases remaining between them.

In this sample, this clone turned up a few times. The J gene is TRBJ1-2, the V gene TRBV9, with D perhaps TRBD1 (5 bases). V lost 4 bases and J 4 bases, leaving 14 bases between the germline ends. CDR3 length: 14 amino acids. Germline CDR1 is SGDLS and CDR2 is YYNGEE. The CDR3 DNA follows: TGTGCCAGCAGCCCCTCTGGGGACCCCTATGGCTACACCTTC. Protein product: CASSPSGDPYGYTF.

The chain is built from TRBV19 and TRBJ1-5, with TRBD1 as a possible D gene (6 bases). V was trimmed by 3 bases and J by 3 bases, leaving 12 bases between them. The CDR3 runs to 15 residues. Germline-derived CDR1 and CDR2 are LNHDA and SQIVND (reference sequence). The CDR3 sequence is CASSIYRANNQPQHF. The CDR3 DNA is TGTGCCAGTAGTATCTACAGGGCGAACAATCAGCCCCAGCATTTT.

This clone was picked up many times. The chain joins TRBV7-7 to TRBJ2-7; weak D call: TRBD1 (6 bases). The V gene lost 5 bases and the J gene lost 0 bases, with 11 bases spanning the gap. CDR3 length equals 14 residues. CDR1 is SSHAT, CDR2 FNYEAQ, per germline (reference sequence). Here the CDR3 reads CASSRGRGSYEQYF. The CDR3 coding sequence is TGTGCCAGCAGCCGTGGCAGGGGCTCCTACGAGCAGTACTTC.

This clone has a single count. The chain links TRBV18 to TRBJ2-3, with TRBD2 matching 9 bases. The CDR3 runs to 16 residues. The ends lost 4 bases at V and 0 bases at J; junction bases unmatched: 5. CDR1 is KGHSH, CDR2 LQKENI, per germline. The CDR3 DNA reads TGTGCCAGCTCACTATCTAGCGGGGTTAGCACAGATACGCAGTATTTT. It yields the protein CASSLSSGVSTDTQYF.

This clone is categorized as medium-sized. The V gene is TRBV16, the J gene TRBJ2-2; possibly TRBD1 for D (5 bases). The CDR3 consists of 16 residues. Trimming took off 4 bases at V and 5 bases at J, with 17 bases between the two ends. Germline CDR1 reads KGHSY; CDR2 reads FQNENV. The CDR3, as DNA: TGTGCCAGCAGCCCCTTGGGGCCGCTACCTACCGGGGAGCTGTTTTTT. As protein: CASSPLGPLPTGELFF.

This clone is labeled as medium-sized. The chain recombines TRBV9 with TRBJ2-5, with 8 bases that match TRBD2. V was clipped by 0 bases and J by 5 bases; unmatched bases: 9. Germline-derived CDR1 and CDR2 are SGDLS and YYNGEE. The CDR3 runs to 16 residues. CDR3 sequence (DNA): TGTGCCAGCAGCGTAGCTTCGGGACTAGGTCTGGAGACCCAGTACTTC. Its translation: CASSVASGLGLETQYF.

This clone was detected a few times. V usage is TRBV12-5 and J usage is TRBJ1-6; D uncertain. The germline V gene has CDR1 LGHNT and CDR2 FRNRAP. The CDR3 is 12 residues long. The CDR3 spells CASTRVASPLHF. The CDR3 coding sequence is TGTGCCAGCACACGGGTAGCCTCACCCCTCCACTTT.

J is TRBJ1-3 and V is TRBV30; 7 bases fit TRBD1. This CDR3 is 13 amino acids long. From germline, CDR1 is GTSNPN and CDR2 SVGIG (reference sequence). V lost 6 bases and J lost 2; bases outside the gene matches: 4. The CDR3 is CACYTGAGNTIYF. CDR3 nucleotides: TGTGCCTGTTATACAGGGGCTGGAAACACCATATATTTT. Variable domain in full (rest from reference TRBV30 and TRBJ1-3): SQTIHQWPATLVQPVGSPLSLECTVEGTSNPNLYWYRQAAGRGLQLLFYSVGIGQISSEVPQNLSASRPQDRQFILSSKKLLLSDSGFYLCACYTGAGNTIYFGEGSWLTVV.

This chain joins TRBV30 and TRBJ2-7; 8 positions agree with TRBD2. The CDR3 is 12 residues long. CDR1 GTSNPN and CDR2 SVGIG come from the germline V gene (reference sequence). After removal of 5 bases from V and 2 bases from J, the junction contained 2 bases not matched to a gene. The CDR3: CAWERGPYEQYF. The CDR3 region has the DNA TGTGCCTGGGAGCGGGGGCCCTACGAGCAGTACTTC.

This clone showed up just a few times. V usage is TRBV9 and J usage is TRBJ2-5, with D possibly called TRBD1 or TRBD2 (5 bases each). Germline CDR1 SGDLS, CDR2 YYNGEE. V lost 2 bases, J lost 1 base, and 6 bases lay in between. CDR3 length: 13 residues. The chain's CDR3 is CASSVGTQETQYF. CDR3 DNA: TGTGCCAGCAGCGTCGGGACCCAAGAGACCCAGTACTTC.

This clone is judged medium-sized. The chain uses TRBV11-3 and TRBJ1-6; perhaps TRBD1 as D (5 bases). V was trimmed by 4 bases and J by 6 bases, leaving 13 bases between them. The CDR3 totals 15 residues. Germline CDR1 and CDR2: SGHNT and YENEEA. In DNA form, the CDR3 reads TGTGCCAGCAGCTACTCCCCGGGGGGTAATTCACCCCTCCACTTT. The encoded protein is CASSYSPGGNSPLHF.

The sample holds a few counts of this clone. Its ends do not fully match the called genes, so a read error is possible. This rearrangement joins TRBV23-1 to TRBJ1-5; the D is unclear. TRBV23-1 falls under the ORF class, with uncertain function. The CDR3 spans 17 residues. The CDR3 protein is CASSQYNGIDGNQPQHF. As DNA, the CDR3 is TGCGCCAGCAGCCAATACAATGGGATAGACGGCAATCAGCCCCAGCATTTT.

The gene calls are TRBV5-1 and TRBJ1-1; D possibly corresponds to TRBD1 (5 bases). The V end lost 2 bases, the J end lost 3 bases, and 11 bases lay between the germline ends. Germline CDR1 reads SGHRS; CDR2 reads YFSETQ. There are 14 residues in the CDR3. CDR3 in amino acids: CASSFGRGDTEAFF. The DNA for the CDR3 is TGCGCCAGCAGCTTCGGACGGGGGGACACTGAAGCTTTCTTT.

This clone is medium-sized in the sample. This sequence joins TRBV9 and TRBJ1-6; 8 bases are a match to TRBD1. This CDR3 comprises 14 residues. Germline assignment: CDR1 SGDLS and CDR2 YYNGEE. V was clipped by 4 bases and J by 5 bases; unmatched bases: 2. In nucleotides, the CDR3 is TGTGCCAGCAGCCCGGGACAGGATAATTCACCCCTCCACTTT. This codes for CASSPGQDNSPLHF.

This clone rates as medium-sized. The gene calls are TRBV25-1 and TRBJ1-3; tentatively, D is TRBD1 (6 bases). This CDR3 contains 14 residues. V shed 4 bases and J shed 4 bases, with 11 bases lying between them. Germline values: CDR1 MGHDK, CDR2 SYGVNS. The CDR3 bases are TGTGCCAGCAGTGTCTGGGGGCCAGGAAACACCATATATTTT. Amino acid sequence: CASSVWGPGNTIYF.

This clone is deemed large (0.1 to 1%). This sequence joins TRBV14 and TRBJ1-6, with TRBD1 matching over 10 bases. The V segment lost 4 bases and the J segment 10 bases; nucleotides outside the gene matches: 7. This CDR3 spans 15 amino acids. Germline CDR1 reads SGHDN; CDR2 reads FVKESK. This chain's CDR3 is CASSPRTGGRSPLHF. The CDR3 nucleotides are TGTGCCAGCAGCCCCCGGACAGGGGGAAGGTCACCCCTCCACTTT.

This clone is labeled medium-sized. The CDR3, as DNA: TGTGCCAGCAGCGTCGCGTCGGGGGTCTCGCCGGGAAACACCATATATTTT. The encoded protein is CASSVASGVSPGNTIYF. The rearrangement uses TRBV9 and TRBJ1-3; the D gene is possibly TRBD1 (5 bases). The V and J ends lost 2 bases and 4 bases respectively, with 19 bases between them. The CDR3 loop spans 17 amino acids. CDR1 is SGDLS, CDR2 YYNGEE, per germline.

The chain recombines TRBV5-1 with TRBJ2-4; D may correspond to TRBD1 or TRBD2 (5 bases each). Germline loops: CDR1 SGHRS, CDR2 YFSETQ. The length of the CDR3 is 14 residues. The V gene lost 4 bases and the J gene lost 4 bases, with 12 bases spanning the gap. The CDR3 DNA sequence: TGCGCCAGCAGCGTGGGACGGACGAAAAACATTCAGTACTTC. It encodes CASSVGRTKNIQYF.

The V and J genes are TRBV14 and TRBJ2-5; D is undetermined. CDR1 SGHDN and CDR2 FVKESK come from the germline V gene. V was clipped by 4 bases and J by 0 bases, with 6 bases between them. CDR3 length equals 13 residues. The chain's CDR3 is CASSRTYQETQYF. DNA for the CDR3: TGTGCCAGCAGCCGGACGTACCAAGAGACCCAGTACTTC.

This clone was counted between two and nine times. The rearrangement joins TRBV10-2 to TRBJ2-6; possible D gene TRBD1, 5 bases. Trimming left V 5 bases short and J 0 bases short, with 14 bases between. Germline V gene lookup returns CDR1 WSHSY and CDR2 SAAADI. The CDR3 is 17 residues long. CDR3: CASSWGNLNSGANVLTF. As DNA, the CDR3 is TGCGCCAGCAGTTGGGGCAATCTTAACTCTGGGGCCAACGTCCTGACTTTC.

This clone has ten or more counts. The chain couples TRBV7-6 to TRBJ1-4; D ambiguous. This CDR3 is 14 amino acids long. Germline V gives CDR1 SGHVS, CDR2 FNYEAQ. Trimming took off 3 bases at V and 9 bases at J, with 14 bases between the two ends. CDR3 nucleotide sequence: TGTGCCAGCAGCTTCCGGTGGGGTCCTCAAAAACTGTTTTTT. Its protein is CASSFRWGPQKLFF.

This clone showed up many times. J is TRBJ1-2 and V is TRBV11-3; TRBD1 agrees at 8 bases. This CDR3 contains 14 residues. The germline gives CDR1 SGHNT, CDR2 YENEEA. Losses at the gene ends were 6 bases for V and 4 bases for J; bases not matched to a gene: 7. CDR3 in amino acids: CASRRDRTVYGYTF. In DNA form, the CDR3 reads TGTGCCAGCAGGAGGGACAGGACCGTCTATGGCTACACCTTC.

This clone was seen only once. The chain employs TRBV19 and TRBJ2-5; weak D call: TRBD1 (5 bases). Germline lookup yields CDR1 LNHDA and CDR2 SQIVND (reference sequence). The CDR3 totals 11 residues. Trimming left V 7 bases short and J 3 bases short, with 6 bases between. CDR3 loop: CASKGEETQYF. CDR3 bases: TGTGCCAGTAAAGGGGAAGAGACCCAGTACTTC.

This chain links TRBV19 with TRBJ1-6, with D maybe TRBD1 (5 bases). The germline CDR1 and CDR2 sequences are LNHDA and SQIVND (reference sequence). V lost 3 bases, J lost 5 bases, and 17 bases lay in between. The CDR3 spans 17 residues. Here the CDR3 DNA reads TGTGCCAGTAGTATTTCGGGGGGTCGACAGCATAATTCACCCCTCCACTTT. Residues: CASSISGGRQHNSPLHF.

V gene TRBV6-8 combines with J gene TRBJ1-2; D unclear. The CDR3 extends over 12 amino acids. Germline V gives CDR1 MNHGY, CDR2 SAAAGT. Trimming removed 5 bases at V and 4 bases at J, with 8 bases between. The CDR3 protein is CASSVTLYGYTF. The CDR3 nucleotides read TGTGCCAGCAGTGTGACCCTCTATGGCTACACCTTC.

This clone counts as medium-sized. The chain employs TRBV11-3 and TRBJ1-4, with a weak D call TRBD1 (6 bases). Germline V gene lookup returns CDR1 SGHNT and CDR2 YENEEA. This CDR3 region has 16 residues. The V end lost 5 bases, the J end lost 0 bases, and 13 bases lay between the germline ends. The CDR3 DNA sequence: TGTGCCAGCAGCCCGACAAGGACAGCAACTAATGAAAAACTGTTTTTT. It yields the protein CASSPTRTATNEKLFF.